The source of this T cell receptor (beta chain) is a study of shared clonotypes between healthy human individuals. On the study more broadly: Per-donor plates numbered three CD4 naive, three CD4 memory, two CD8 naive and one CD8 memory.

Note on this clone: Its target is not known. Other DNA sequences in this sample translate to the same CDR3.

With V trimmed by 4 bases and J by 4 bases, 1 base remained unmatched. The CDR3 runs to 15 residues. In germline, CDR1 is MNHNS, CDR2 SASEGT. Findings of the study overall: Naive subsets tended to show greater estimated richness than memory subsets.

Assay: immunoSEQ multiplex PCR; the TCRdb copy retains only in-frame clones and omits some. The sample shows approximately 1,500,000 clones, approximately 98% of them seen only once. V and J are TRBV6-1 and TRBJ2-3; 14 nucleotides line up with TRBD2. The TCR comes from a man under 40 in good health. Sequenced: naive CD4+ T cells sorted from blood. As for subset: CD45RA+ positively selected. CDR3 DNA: TGTGCCAGCAGTGGACTAGCGGGAGGGCCAGATACGCAGTATTTT. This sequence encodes CASSGLAGGPDTQYF.